The 11 T cell receptor beta chains below were found in one sample sequenced in a study of tumor-infiltrating lymphocytes in primary liver carcinoma. Blood RNA came from unsorted whole blood; germline DNA was also extracted. From roughly 500 ng total RNA, TCR beta cDNA was generated with a primer in the constant region. Three nested multiplex PCR rounds of slightly modified ARM-PCR generated TCR beta libraries. For around 11 cycles apiece, the opening two PCR rounds ran with TRBV1-TRBV30 forward primers and a C-beta reverse primer. TCRdb re-analysed the multiplex PCR reads in MiXCR, keeping a single row per CDR3 protein. The sample has some 180,000 distinct CDR3 sequences; approximately 60% are singletons. The sample taken for sequencing was peripheral blood. The receptors were sampled from a man aged 40-49 years with primary liver carcinoma and hepatitis B virus infection.

The chain joins TRBV12-3 or TRBV12-4 to TRBJ1-1, with D maybe TRBD1 (6 bases). The CDR3 totals 17 residues. The V and J ends lost 4 bases and 4 bases respectively, with 22 bases between them. CDR3 protein: CASSSAWGASMSTEAFF. The CDR3 DNA sequence: TGTGCCAGCAGTTCAGCCTGGGGGGCATCAATGAGCACTGAAGCTTTCTTT.

As to this clonotype: The CDR3 ends on some other residue instead of the conserved phenylalanine or tryptophan, so this is likely a read error. CDR3 in DNA: TGTGCCAGCAGCCAGCGGGATACTAGGTCAGGTGAGCAGTTCCTC. Protein: CASSQRDTRSGEQFL. The genes are TRBV4-2 and TRBJ2-1, with D possibly TRBD2 on 6 matching bases. This CDR3 is 15 amino acids long. Per the germline V gene, CDR1 is LGHNA and CDR2 is YNFKEQ. V was pared by 3 bases and J by 9 bases, with 18 bases between.

This clonotype was found many times. V usage is TRBV11-2 and J usage is TRBJ2-7; D possibly corresponds to TRBD1 (5 bases). The CDR3 runs 15 residues. Germline V gene lookup returns CDR1 SGHAT and CDR2 FQNNGV. Trimming left V 5 bases short and J 3 bases short, with 17 bases between. This CDR3 is CASSRGHTRDYEQYF. The DNA for the CDR3 is TGTGCCAGCAGCCGTGGACACACAAGGGACTACGAGCAGTACTTC. Combining the CDR3 with reference TRBV11-2 and TRBJ2-7 gives the whole variable domain EAGVAQSPRYKIIEKRQSVAFWCNPISGHATLYWYQQILGQGPKLLIQFQNNGVVDDSQLPKDRFSAERLKGVDSTLKIQPAKLEDSAVYLCASSRGHTRDYEQYFGPGTRLTVT.

DNA for the CDR3: TGTGGCACCGGGCAAGACCAGCTACCCTACAATGAGCAGTTCTTC. It is translated as CGTGQDQLPYNEQFF. J is TRBJ2-1 and V is TRBV11-2; D not certain. The V gene's germline CDR1 is SGHAT and CDR2 FQNNGV. The CDR3 runs to 15 residues. Using reference TRBV11-2 and TRBJ2-1 for the parts outside the CDR3, the full variable domain is EAGVAQSPRYKIIEKRQSVAFWCNPISGHATLYWYQQILGQGPKLLIQFQNNGVVDDSQLPKDRFSAERLKGVDSTLKIQPAKLEDSAVYLCGTGQDQLPYNEQFFGPGTRLTVL.

The chain joins TRBV28 to TRBJ2-7; D unresolved. Germline CDR1 is MDHEN and CDR2 is SYDVKM. This CDR3 contains 13 residues. V was trimmed by 1 base and J by 6 bases, leaving 10 bases between them. The DNA for the CDR3 is TGTGCCAGCAGTTTATTGCCGGGCTCCGAGCAGTACTTC. This sequence encodes CASSLLPGSEQYF.

The chain links TRBV20-1 to TRBJ2-7; possible D gene TRBD2, 6 bases. Trimming removed 7 bases from V and 3 bases from J, with 19 bases in between. Germline V CDR1 and CDR2: DFQATT, SNEGSKA (reference sequence). The CDR3 length is 14 residues. The CDR3, as DNA: TGCAGTGTCACCCCCTTAGCGGAGCTCTACGAGCAGTACTTC. The encoded protein is CSVTPLAELYEQYF.

The CDR3 coding sequence is TGTGCCAGCAGTCCTACAGGGAACACAGATACGCAGTATTTT. It is translated as CASSPTGNTDTQYF. V is TRBV6-4 and J is TRBJ2-3; a possible D gene is TRBD1 (6 bases). CDR3 size: 14 residues. Trimming left V 5 bases short and J 2 bases short, with 11 bases between. Per the germline V gene, CDR1 is MRHNA and CDR2 is SNTAGT.

In regard to this clonotype: Sequence at one end of the junction differs from germline and may be a read error. This chain uses TRBV10-3 with TRBJ2-3; TRBD2 agrees at 8 bases. This CDR3 comprises 16 residues. Germline CDR1 ENHRY, CDR2 SYGVKD. CDR3 protein: CAISGVTSGNADTQYF. CDR3 in DNA: TGTGCTATCAGTGGGGTAACTAGCGGTAACGCAGATACGCAGTATTTT.

Comments on this clonotype: Since a much larger clone is just one base distant, this may be a read error. The genes are TRBV11-2 and TRBJ2-5; the D is unclear. V shed 8 bases and J shed 0 bases, with 7 bases lying between them. This CDR3 spans 12 amino acids. Germline loops: CDR1 SGHAT, CDR2 FQNNGV. The CDR3 spells CASGPYQETQYF. The CDR3 region has the DNA TGTGCCAGCGGCCCGTACCAAGAGACCCAGTACTTC. The whole variable domain, remainder taken from reference TRBV11-2 and TRBJ2-5, is EAGVAQSPRYKIIEKRQSVAFWCNPISGHATLYWYQQILGQGPKLLIQFQNNGVVDDSQLPKDRFSAERLKGVDSTLKIQPAKLEDSAVYLCASGPYQETQYFGPGTRLLVL.

The V and J genes are TRBV28 and TRBJ2-3; tentative D call: TRBD1 (6 bases). CDR1 is MDHEN, CDR2 SYDVKM, per germline. The CDR3 runs 12 residues. Trimming took 5 bases from V and 10 from J, leaving 13 bases between them. DNA for the CDR3: TGTGCCAGCAGTCCTTACAGGGATGCGCAGTATTTT. Amino acid sequence: CASSPYRDAQYF.

Comment on this clonotype: Just one base apart from a much larger clone, this may be a read error. This chain links TRBV30 with TRBJ2-6, with 8 bases that match TRBD1. CDR1 is GTSNPN, CDR2 SVGIG, per germline (reference sequence). The ends lost 8 bases at V and 3 bases at J; junction bases unmatched: 12. This CDR3 is built from 16 residues. The CDR3 loop reads CAGRDRTPVGANVLTF. The CDR3 DNA sequence: TGTGCCGGAAGGGACAGGACACCCGTTGGGGCCAACGTCCTGACTTTC.